This TCR beta chain emerged from a study of blood T cell repertoires in COVID-19. Method: immunoSEQ multiplex PCR; TCRdb's copy keeps in-frame clones and lacks some. The sample has around 85,000 clones, roughly 87% seen once. Germline V CDR1 and CDR2: SGDLS, YYNGEE. CDR3 length: 17 residues. With 3 bases removed from V and 3 bases from J, the gap between germline ends came to 20 bases. The sequence came from a man in his fifties or sixties with acute or convalescent COVID-19. The sample was peripheral blood. The chain couples TRBV9 to TRBJ2-3, with TRBD2 as a possible D gene (7 bases). The CDR3 DNA sequence: TGTGCCAGCAGCGCCCCTCGGGGGGCCAAGGGGACAGATACGCAGTATTTT. Translated: CASSAPRGAKGTDTQYF.